This is a list of T cell receptor beta chains from one sample in a study of blood T cell repertoires in COVID-19. TCRdb keeps only in-frame clones here, not all; method: immunoSEQ multiplex PCR. The sample consists of some 150,000 clones, around three quarters of them appearing once. The specimen sequenced was peripheral blood. Receptors originate from a man aged 50 to 60 with active or convalescent COVID-19. Each CDR3 is given with its conserved first and last residue. Only some rows state a clone size, as once, few, many or a class for expanded clones.

>.|14|TRBJ2-7|TRBV7-9
CASSFPGQDYEQYF
>few|16|TRBJ2-3|TRBV6-6
CASSYWTGPGTDTQYF
>once|13|TRBJ1-1|TRBV24-1
CATSDLQNTEAFF
>.|16|TRBJ2-1|TRBV19
CASSIDSAGGANEQFF
>.|15|TRBJ2-1|TRBV19
CASNPTSGGQAEQFF
>few|15|TRBJ1-3|TRBV3-1/TRBV3-2
CASSPSVSSGNTIYF
>.|16|TRBJ2-3|TRBV14
CASSQGRGYGTDTQYF
>.|14|TRBJ1-2|TRBV30
CAWSVNLGVGGYTF
>.|14|TRBJ2-1|TRBV7-3
CASSPAGFNNEQFF
>.|16|TRBJ1-3|TRBV11-2
CASSHQGLSSGNTIYF
>.|14|TRBJ2-1|TRBV10-3
CAITAGGAYNEQFF
>.|14|TRBJ1-5|TRBV7-2
CASSPDSRNQPQHF
>.|17|TRBJ2-7|TRBV3-1/TRBV3-2
CASSQASGRGPSYEQYF
>.|14|TRBJ1-6|TRBV27
CASSPGDRNSPLHF
>.|13|TRBJ1-1|TRBV27
CASSLGGDTEAFF
>.|13|TRBJ1-1|TRBV7-2
CASSLYMNTEAFF
>.|14|TRBJ2-2|TRBV19
CASSMGGDTGELFF
>.|12|TRBJ1-3|TRBV11-3
CASRRRAYTIYF
>.|20|TRBJ1-1|TRBV28
CASSFRSMDTLGSRNTEAFF
>.|12|TRBJ2-7|TRBV12-3/TRBV12-4
CASSPQGAEQYF
>.|15|TRBJ2-1|TRBV9
CASSPRGSVGNEQFF
>.|14|TRBJ2-2|TRBV2
CASSEDSGTGELFF
>.|15|TRBJ2-5|TRBV6-5
CASTLAGGQQETQYF
>.|15|TRBJ2-1|TRBV5-5
CASSSSGSSYNEQFF
>.|14|TRBJ2-7|TRBV5-1
CASSLGLMTYEQYF
>.|14|TRBJ1-6|TRBV6-5
CATGSISYNSPLHF
>.|15|TRBJ2-1|TRBV6-5
CASRPGLAVYNEQFF
>.|15|TRBJ2-1|TRBV5-1
CASSLGGVTLGEQFF
>once|14|TRBJ1-2|TRBV6-5
CASSSEDRIYGYTF
>once|16|TRBJ1-4|TRBV19
CASSIGRPYGNEKLFF
>.|12|TRBJ1-5|TRBV19
CASSIQYQPQHF
>few|15|TRBJ2-7|TRBV9
CASSSSPGTGYEQYF
>once|17|TRBJ1-2|TRBV28
CASSLIKTGQVGYGYTF
>.|16|TRBJ2-6|TRBV12-5
CASGSNPGGGANVLTF
>.|14|TRBJ1-2|TRBV5-6
CASSLGQGGYGYTF
>.|15|TRBJ2-1|TRBV30
CAWSGLAGSYNEQFF
>.|13|TRBJ2-7|TRBV3-1/TRBV3-2
CASSQLAGLREYF
>.|17|TRBJ2-7|TRBV30
CAWSASRADSSSYEQYF
>.|15|TRBJ2-7|TRBV9
CASSVTGLGPYEQYF
>.|14|TRBJ1-1|TRBV20-1
CSASNPGANTEAFF
>.|12|TRBJ2-7|TRBV6-2/TRBV6-3
CASSRTGGEQYF
>.|14|TRBJ1-6|TRBV9
CASSFRHNNSPLHF
>.|19|TRBJ2-3|TRBV19
CASSMGLAGDFGHTDTQYF
>few|13|TRBJ1-2|TRBV28
CASSFPLAFGYTF
>.|17|TRBJ2-6|TRBV5-1
CASSFQPGVGGANVLTF
>.|15|TRBJ1-5|TRBV2
CASSQGGQGNQPQHF
>.|13|TRBJ2-1|TRBV19
CASSLSRQGKQFF
>.|13|TRBJ1-2|TRBV12-3/TRBV12-4
CASSLNRGAGYTF
>.|13|TRBJ2-3|TRBV2
CASSRAFTDTQYF